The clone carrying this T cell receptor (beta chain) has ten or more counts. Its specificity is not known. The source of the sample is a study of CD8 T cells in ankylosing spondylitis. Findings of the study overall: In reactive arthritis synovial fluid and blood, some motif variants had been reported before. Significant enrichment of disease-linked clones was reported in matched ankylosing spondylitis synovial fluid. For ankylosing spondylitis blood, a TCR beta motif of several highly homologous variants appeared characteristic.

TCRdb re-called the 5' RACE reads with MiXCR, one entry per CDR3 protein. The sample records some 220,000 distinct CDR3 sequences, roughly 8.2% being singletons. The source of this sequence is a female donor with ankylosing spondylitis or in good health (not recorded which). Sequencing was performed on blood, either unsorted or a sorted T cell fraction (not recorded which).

CDR3 sequence: CASSRRTSGSSYNEQFF. CDR3 in DNA: TGTGCCAGCAGCCGAAGGACTAGCGGGAGCTCCTACAATGAGCAGTTCTTC. The chain uses TRBV3-1 and TRBJ2-1, with 13 bases fitting TRBD2. CDR3 length equals 17 residues. CDR1 is LGHDT, CDR2 YNNKEL, per germline (reference sequence). The V gene end was trimmed by 4 bases and the J gene end by 0 bases; junction bases not matched to a gene: 3.